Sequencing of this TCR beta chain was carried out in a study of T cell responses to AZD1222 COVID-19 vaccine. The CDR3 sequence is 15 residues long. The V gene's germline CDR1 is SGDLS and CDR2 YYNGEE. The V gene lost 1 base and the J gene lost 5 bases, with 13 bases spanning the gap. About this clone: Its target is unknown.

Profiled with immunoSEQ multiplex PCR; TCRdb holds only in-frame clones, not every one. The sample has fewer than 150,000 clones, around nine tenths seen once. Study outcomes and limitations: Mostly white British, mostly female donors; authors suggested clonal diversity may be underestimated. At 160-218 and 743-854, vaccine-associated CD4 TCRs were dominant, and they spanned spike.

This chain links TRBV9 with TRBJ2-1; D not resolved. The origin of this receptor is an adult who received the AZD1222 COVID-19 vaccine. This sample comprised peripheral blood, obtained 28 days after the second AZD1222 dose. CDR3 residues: CASSVTAAWDNEQFF. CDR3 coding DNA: TGTGCCAGCAGCGTAACTGCGGCTTGGGACAATGAGCAGTTCTTC.